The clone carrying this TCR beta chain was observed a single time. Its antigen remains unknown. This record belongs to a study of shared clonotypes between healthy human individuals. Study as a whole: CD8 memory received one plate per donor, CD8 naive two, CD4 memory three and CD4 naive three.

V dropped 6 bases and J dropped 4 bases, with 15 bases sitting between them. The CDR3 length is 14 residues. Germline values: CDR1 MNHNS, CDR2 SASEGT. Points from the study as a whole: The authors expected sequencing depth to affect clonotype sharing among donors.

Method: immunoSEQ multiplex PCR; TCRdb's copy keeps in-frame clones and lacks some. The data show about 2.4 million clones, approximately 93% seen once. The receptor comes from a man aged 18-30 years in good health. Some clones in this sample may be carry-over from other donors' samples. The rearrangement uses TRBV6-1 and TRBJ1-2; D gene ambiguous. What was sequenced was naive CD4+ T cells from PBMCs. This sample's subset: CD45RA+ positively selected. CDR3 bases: TGTGCCAGCAGCCTCGACGGACTACTCTATGGCTACACCTTC. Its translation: CASSLDGLLYGYTF.